This T cell receptor beta chain was profiled in a study of shared clonotypes between healthy human individuals (dated by TCRdb to the early 2020s). About the full investigation: The cohort comprised two women and a few men aged 18 to 49 years. For each donor, CD4 naive and CD4 memory were each run on three plates, CD8 naive on two plates, and CD8 memory on one plate. Blood TCR repertoires of four to six healthy adults were deeply sequenced to estimate repertoire size and the extent of clonotype sharing between individuals. Libraries were prepared and TCR repertoires were sequenced by different laboratories using diverse techniques, in order to increase sequencing depth and limit assay-specific biases. Each donor's leukapheresis produced roughly between about 0.8 and 8.9 billion PBMCs. What the authors observed across the whole study: Sharing across a few donors was observed for around 5% of naive CD4, under 4% of naive CD8, roughly 2.4% of memory CD4, and less than 0.45% of memory CD8 clonotypes. Estimated clonotype richness was generally larger for naive than for memory subsets. The small number of donors limited the genetic and exposure-history diversity represented. Compared with non-shared clonotypes, clonotypes shared by all four sorted-subset donors had higher generation probabilities. Sampling was restricted to blood, and TCR repertoires in tissues likely differ from the TCR repertoires found in blood. Rarefaction of sorted-subset datasets indicated incomplete sequencing despite the large sequencing depth. Pairwise subsampling led to the expectation that sequencing depth would affect the degree of clonotype sharing among donors.

TCR CDR3 regions were amplified from genomic DNA by multiplex PCR using the deep immunoSEQ assay. Extracted genomic DNA from each cell subset was spread evenly across all wells of several immunoSEQ 96-well plates, with each plate serving as a replicate. For sorted subsets, each replicate PCR was loaded with 200 ng genomic DNA, equivalent to 30,000 or so T cell genomes. Purified libraries were measured with a Qubit 3.0 fluorometer, size-checked on a Bioanalyzer 2100, and measured again with the KAPA Library Quantification kit. Each immunoSEQ 96-well plate was sequenced on its own single-read 150-cycle Illumina NextSeq 550 flow cell. The original pipeline was this. Because the immunoSEQ output held only junctional sequences and lacked quality scores, the filtering could not match the filtering applied to full-length reads. To assign V/J genes and CDR3, sequences were annotated against IMGT germline references using PyIR, a Python wrapper for IgBLAST v1.9. Any read was removed if the V/J assignment was weak (E-value above 1e-6), the CDR3 was missing, or the read contained stop codons, out-of-frame junctions, or ambiguous translated residues. A V3J clonotype was defined by an identical inferred V gene, J gene, and CDR3 amino acid sequence. Percentage overlap between repertoires was calculated by dividing the number of shared unique clonotypes by the size of the smaller repertoire. Repertoire richness was assessed with RTK rarefaction, the Chao1 estimator, and Recon v2.1 estimates of unobserved clonotypes. Generation probabilities for all TCRbeta clonotypes obtained by the gDNA method from a handful of donors were computed using OLGA. TCRdb took this table from immuneACCESS and kept in-frame rearrangements with V and J called. Such tables lack part of the clones; where checked against another copy, unresolved V genes explain under half of the gap, and the rest is unexplained. The DNA was the basis for D and trimming; V, J and clone size are from that table. A total of roughly 300,000 clones appear in this sample, 80% to 90% of them only once. Of the sample, around 16% is held by the ten largest clones.

Sequences WSHSY (CDR1) and SAAADI (CDR2) are obtained from the germline V gene. Including the terminal cysteine and phenylalanine, the CDR3 comprises 15 residues. Kept here is only the CDR3 DNA, which spans 45 bases and is read in frame from base 1. V is pruned by 7 bases and J by 5 bases, leaving 12 bases of the junction without a gene match. The donors were healthy, HIV-negative adults who had no recently reported acute infections or vaccinations. All donors were Caucasian adults living in Nashville, Tennessee, USA. The CD8 memory samples were a combination of magnetically selected CD45RO+ cells and CCR7-negative CD45RA+ effector memory (TemRA) cells. Blood was obtained by leukapheresis, after which PBMCs were separated by Ficoll-Histopaque density gradient centrifugation and cryopreserved in liquid nitrogen vapor phase. Purity and quantity of every magnetically sorted T cell population were checked by analytical flow cytometry. Genomic DNA was isolated from each sorted fraction and quantified by UV absorbance on a Nanodrop 2000c.

About this clone itself: Its recognized antigen is unknown. No clone much larger than this one lies a single base away; base qualities are absent.

The clonotype was recovered from a young man in good health. The sequence is built from TRBV10-2 and TRBJ2-7, with 9 bases aligning to TRBD1. Sequencing input: memory CD8+ T cells sorted from blood. The cell subset or site label on this specimen signifies: CD45RO+ cells pooled with CCR7-negative TemRA cells. The DNA sequence reads TGCGCCAGCACCAAATTACAGGGGGCGGCGAACGAGCAGTACTTC. It translates to CASTKLQGAANEQYF.